This record looks at one TCR beta chain sequence and its context. The antigen remains unidentified. TCRdb passed the reads through MiXCR, listing each CDR3 protein once. The sample contains more than 250,000 distinct CDR3 sequences, 25% of which appear only once. The sample comes from a study of T cell repertoires in cytomegalovirus infection. This specimen was cultured PBMCs, taken from culture after CMV antigen stimulation. This clonotype was obtained from a human donor in good health (CMV status not recorded). Some clones in this sample may be carry-over from other donors' samples.

CDR3 protein: CASTSGTGYTF. The DNA of the CDR3 is TGTGCCAGCACCTCAGGGACTGGCTACACCTTC. The V and J genes are TRBV6-1 and TRBJ1-2; perhaps TRBD1 as D (5 bases). CDR1 and CDR2 from the germline V gene are MNHNS and SASEGT. The CDR3 has 11 amino acids. V was trimmed by 7 bases and J by 7 bases, leaving 10 bases between them.